These T cell receptor beta chains were read from a single sample in a study of T cells in Graves' hyperthyroidism and ophthalmopathy. TCRdb reprocessed the multiplex PCR reads via MiXCR and lists one record per CDR3 protein. There are hundreds of thousands of distinct CDR3 sequences in the sample; 12% to 15% occur only once, and about a tenth lies in the top ten. The sample comprised blood. These receptors all come from a young woman with Graves' hyperthyroidism. Each CDR3 is given with its conserved first and last residue. Fields, in order: J gene, D gene, clone size, V gene, CDR3 protein, CDR3 DNA. A D gene is named only where the DNA matches it firmly. The size of a clone is reported for some rows only, either as once, few or many, or as a class for expanded clones.

TRBJ2-1	TRBD2	many	TRBV20-1	CSASGTSDNEQFF	TGCAGTGCTTCCGGGACTAGCGACAATGAGCAGTTCTTC
TRBJ1-4	.	few	TRBV4-1	CASSQRQALEEKLFF	TGCGCCAGCAGCCAAAGACAAGCCCTGGAGGAAAAACTGTTTTTT
TRBJ2-3	TRBD2	few	TRBV19	CASSIGGGTTDTQYF	TGTGCCAGTAGTATCGGGGGAGGGACGACAGATACGCAGTATTTT
TRBJ2-2	TRBD2	many	TRBV20-1	CSASFTGGESGELFF	TGCAGTGCTAGTTTTACGGGAGGGGAAAGCGGGGAGCTGTTTTTT
TRBJ2-6	.	.	TRBV28	CASSLPSGANVLTF	TGTGCCAGCAGTTTACCCTCTGGGGCCAACGTCCTGACTTTC
TRBJ2-1	TRBD2	few	TRBV7-9	CASSLGLAGGRNEQFF	TGTGCCAGCAGCTTAGGACTAGCGGGAGGGCGGAATGAGCAGTTCTTC
TRBJ1-5	.	many	TRBV28	CASSLGAWSNQPQHF	TGTGCCAGCAGTTTGGGGGCGTGGAGCAATCAGCCCCAGCATTTT
TRBJ1-1	TRBD1	.	TRBV5-6	CASSLASGRGIEAFF	TGTGCCAGCAGCTTGGCTTCCGGCAGGGGGATCGAAGCTTTCTTT
TRBJ1-5	.	.	TRBV20-1	CSASGGGGNQPQHF	TGCAGTGCTAGCGGGGGGGGGGGCAATCAGCCCCAGCATTTT
TRBJ2-1	.	.	TRBV11-3	CASRRRGEQFF	TGTGCCAGCAGGCGGAGGGGTGAGCAGTTCTTC
TRBJ2-2	.	.	TRBV28	CASSLSLGEMVTGELFF	TGTGCCAGCAGTCTTTCCCTCGGGGAGATGGTCACCGGGGAGCTGTTTTTT
TRBJ1-1	.	few	TRBV7-9	CASTSAGTEAFF	TGTGCCAGCACCTCGGCTGGCACTGAAGCTTTCTTT
TRBJ1-2	.	many	TRBV5-6	CASSLVAGIYGYTF	TGTGCCAGCAGCTTGGTTGCAGGGATCTATGGCTACACCTTC
TRBJ2-7	TRBD1	.	TRBV19	CASSISGQGTYEQYF	TGTGCCAGTAGTATTTCGGGACAGGGGACCTACGAGCAGTACTTC
TRBJ2-3	TRBD2	many	TRBV28	CASGAGGSTDTQYF	TGTGCCAGCGGGGCGGGAGGCAGCACAGATACGCAGTATTTT
TRBJ1-2	.	.	TRBV12-3/TRBV12-4	CASSDYNYGYTF	TGTGCCAGCTCCGATTATAACTATGGCTACACCTTC
TRBJ2-1	.	.	TRBV20-1	CSAQKTGTYNEQFF	TGCAGTGCCCAAAAGACTGGAACCTACAATGAGCAGTTCTTC
TRBJ2-1	.	many	TRBV6-1	CASTSRNQLSYNEQFF	TGTGCCAGCACATCCCGGAACCAGCTTAGCTACAATGAGCAGTTCTTC
TRBJ1-1	.	few	TRBV27	CASQGGPEAFF	TGTGCCAGTCAGGGAGGCCCTGAAGCTTTCTTT
TRBJ2-7	.	few	TRBV29-1	CSVAGPDEQYF	TGCAGCGTCGCTGGACCCGACGAGCAGTACTTC
TRBJ1-1	TRBD1	.	TRBV12-3/TRBV12-4	CASNSHRGQNTEAFF	TGTGCCAGCAATTCCCACAGGGGGCAGAACACTGAAGCTTTCTTT
TRBJ2-1	TRBD2	many	TRBV20-1	CSARGLVSFDNEQFF	TGCAGTGCTAGGGGACTAGTCTCGTTCGACAATGAGCAGTTCTTC
TRBJ1-3	.	once	TRBV27	CASSKQGLYSGNTIYF	TGTGCCAGCAGTAAGCAGGGCCTTTACTCTGGAAACACCATATATTTT
TRBJ2-3	TRBD2	many	TRBV28	CASSLFSGTTRKQYF	TGTGCCAGCAGTTTATTCTCCGGGACTACCAGGAAGCAGTATTTT
TRBJ2-3	.	many	TRBV28	CASSLDPGTDTQYF	TGTGCCAGCAGTTTGGACCCAGGCACAGATACGCAGTATTTT
TRBJ2-5	TRBD1	.	TRBV29-1	CSAWTGEDETQYF	TGCAGCGCCTGGACAGGAGAGGACGAGACCCAGTACTTC
TRBJ2-1	TRBD2	.	TRBV13	CASTPGRLAGGGNEQFF	TGTGCCAGCACCCCGGGGAGACTAGCGGGAGGTGGCAATGAGCAGTTCTTC
TRBJ2-1	TRBD2	many	TRBV7-2	CASASGRALSNEQFF	TGTGCCAGCGCAAGCGGGAGGGCGCTTTCCAATGAGCAGTTCTTC
TRBJ2-3	.	.	TRBV14	CASSQEIRGPTDTQYF	TGTGCCAGCAGCCAAGAGATTCGGGGGCCCACAGATACGCAGTATTTT
TRBJ2-6	.	few	TRBV7-8	CASSSGSSGANVLTF	TGTGCCAGCTCTTCGGGGAGCTCTGGGGCCAACGTCCTGACTTTC
TRBJ2-7	.	many	TRBV5-1	CASSLEAASPYEQYF	TGCGCCAGCAGCTTGGAGGCAGCCAGCCCCTACGAGCAGTACTTC
TRBJ1-1	.	many	TRBV12-3/TRBV12-4	CASSFQGLNTEAFF	TGTGCCAGCAGTTTTCAGGGCTTGAACACTGAAGCTTTCTTT